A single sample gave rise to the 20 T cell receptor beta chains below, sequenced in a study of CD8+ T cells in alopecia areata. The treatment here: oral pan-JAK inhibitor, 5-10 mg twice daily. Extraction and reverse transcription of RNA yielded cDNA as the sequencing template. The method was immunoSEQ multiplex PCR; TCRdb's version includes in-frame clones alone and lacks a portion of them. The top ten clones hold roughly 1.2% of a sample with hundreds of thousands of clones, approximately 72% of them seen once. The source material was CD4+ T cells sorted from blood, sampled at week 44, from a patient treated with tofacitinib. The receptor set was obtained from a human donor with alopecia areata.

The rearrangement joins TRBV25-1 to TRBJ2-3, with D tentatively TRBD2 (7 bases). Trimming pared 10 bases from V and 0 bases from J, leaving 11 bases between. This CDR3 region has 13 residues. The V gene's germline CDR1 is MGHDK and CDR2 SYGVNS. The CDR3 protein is CATGGRSTDTQYF. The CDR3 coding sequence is TGTGCCACGGGGGGCAGGAGCACAGATACGCAGTATTTT.

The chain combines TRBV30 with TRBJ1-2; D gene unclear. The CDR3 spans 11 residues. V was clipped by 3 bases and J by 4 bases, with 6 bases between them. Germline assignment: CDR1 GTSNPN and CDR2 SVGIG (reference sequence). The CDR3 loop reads CAWRGFYGYTF. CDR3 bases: TGTGCCTGGAGAGGGTTCTATGGCTACACCTTC.

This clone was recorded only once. CDR3 bases: TGCAGCGTCCGCGCGCGGGCCTACGAGCAGTACTTC. Its protein product is CSVRARAYEQYF. The V gene is TRBV29-1, the J gene TRBJ2-7, with D possibly being TRBD2 (5 bases). The germline CDR1 and CDR2 sequences are SQVTM and ANQGSEA. The V gene lost 6 bases and the J gene lost 2 bases, with 11 bases spanning the gap. This CDR3 comprises 12 residues.

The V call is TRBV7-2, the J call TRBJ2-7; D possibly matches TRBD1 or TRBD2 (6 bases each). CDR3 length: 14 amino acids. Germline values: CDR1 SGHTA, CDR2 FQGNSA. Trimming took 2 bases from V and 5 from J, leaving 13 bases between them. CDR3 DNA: TGTGCCAGCAGCTTATGGGGGGCGCACCACGAGCAGTACTTC. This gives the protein CASSLWGAHHEQYF.

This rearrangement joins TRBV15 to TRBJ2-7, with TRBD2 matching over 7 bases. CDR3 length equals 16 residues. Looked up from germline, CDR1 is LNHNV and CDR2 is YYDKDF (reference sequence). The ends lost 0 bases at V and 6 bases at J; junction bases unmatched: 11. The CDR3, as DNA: TGTGCCACCAGCAGAGATAGGGTTGTGCGGGGGTCCGAGCAGTACTTC. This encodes CATSRDRVVRGSEQYF.

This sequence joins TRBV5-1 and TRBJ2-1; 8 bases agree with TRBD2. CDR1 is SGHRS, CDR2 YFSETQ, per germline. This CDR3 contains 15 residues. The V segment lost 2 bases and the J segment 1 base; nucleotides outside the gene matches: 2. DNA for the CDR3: TGCGCCAGCAGCTTAGCGGGGGAGTCCTACAATGAGCAGTTCTTC. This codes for CASSLAGESYNEQFF.

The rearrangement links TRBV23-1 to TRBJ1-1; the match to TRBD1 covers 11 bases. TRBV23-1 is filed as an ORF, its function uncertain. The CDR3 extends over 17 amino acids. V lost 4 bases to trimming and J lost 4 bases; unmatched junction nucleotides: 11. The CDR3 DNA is TGCGCCAGCAGTCCCCCACCGGGACAGGGGGAGCCCACTGAAGCTTTCTTT. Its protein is CASSPPPGQGEPTEAFF.

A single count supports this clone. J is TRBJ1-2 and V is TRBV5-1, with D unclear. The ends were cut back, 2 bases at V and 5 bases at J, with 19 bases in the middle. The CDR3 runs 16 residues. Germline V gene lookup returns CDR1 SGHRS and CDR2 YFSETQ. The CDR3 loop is CASSLDGMKPHYGYTF. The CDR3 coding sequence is TGCGCCAGCAGCTTAGACGGAATGAAACCCCATTATGGCTACACCTTC.

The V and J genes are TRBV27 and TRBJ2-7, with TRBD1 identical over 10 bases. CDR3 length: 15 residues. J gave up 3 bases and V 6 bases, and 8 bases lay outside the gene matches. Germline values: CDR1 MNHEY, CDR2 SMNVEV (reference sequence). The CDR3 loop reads CASRPVGTGVYEQYF. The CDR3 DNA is TGTGCCAGCAGGCCTGTTGGGACAGGGGTCTACGAGCAGTACTTC.

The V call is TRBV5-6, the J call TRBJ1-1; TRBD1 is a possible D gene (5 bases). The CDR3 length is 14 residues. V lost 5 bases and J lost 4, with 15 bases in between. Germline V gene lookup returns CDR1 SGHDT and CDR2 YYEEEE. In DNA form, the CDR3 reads TGTGCCAGCAGTATCGAGGGGCTTGGCACTGAAGCTTTCTTT. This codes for CASSIEGLGTEAFF. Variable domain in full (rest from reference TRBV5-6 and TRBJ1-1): DAGVTQSPTHLIKTRGQQVTLRCSPKSGHDTVSWYQQALGQGPQFIFQYYEEEERQRGNFPDRFSGHQFPNYSSELNVNALLLGDSALYLCASSIEGLGTEAFFGQGTRLTVV.

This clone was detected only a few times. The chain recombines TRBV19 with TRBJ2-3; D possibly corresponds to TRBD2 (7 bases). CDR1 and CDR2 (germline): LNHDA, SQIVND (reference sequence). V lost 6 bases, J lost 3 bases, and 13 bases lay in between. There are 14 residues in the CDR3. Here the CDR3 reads CASRIGGATDTQYF. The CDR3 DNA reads TGTGCCAGTAGGATTGGGGGGGCAACAGATACGCAGTATTTT.

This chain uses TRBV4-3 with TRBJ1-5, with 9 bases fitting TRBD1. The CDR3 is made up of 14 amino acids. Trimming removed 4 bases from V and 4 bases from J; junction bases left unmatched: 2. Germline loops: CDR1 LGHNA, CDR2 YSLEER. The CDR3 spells CASSPGTGNQPQHF. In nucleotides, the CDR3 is TGCGCCAGCAGCCCCGGGACAGGGAATCAGCCCCAGCATTTT.

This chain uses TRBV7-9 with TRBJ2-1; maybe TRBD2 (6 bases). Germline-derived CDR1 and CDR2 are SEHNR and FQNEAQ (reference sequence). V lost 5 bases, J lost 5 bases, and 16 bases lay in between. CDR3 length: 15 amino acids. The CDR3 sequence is CASSQPWGVDNEQFF. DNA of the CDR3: TGTGCCAGCAGCCAACCTTGGGGGGTAGACAATGAGCAGTTCTTC.

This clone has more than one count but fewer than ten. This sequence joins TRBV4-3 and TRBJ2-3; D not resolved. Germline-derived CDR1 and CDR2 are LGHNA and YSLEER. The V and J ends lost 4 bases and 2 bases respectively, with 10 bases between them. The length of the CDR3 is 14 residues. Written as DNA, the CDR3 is TGCGCCAGCAGCCTTGAGAGGCCCACAGATACGCAGTATTTT. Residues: CASSLERPTDTQYF.

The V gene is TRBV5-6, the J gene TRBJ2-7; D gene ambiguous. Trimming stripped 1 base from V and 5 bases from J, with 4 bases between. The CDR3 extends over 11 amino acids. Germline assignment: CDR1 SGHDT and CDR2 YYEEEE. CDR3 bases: TGTGCCAGCAGCTTGATCCACGAGCAGTACTTC. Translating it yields CASSLIHEQYF.

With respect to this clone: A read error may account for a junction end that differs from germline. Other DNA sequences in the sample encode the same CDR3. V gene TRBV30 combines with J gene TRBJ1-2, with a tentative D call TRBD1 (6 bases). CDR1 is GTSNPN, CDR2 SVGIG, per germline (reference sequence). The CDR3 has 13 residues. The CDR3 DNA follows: TGTGCCTGGATATCGGGGGCGGACTATGGCTATACCTTC. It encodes CAWISGADYGYTF. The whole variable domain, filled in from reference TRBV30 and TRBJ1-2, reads SQTIHQWPATLVQPVGSPLSLECTVEGTSNPNLYWYRQAAGRGLQLLFYSVGIGQISSEVPQNLSASRPQDRQFILSSKKLLLSDSGFYLCAWISGADYGYTFGSGTRLTVV.

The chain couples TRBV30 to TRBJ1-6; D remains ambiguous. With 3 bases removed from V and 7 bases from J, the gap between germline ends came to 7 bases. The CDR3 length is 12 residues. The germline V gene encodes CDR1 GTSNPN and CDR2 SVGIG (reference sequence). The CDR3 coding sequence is TGTGCCTGGAGCCCTTCGAATTCACCCCTCCACTTT. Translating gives CAWSPSNSPLHF. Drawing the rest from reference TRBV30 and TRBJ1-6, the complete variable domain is SQTIHQWPATLVQPVGSPLSLECTVEGTSNPNLYWYRQAAGRGLQLLFYSVGIGQISSEVPQNLSASRPQDRQFILSSKKLLLSDSGFYLCAWSPSNSPLHFGNGTRLTVT.

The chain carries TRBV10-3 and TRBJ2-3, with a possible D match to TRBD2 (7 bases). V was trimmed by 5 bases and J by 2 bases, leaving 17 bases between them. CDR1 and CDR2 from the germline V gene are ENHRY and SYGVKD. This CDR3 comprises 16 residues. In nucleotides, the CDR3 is TGTGCCATCAGTTCTCCCGGGGGGCGCCACACAGATACGCAGTATTTT. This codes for CAISSPGGRHTDTQYF.

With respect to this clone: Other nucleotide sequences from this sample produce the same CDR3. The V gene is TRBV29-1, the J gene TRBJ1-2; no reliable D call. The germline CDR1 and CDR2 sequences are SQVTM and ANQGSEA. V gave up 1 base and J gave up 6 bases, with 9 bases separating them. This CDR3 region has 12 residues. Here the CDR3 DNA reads TGCAGCGTTGAAGGGGGAAACAATGGCTACACCTTC. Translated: CSVEGGNNGYTF.

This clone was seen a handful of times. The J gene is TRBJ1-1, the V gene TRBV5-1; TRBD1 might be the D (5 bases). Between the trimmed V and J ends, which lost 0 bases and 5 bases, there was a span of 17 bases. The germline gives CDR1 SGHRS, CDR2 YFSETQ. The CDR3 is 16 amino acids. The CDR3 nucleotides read TGCGCCAGCAGCTTGGGGGACGTAACGGGGAGGACTGAAGCTTTCTTT. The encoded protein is CASSLGDVTGRTEAFF.